The sequence of this T cell receptor beta chain was determined in a study of blood T cell repertoires in COVID-19. About the research overall: Cohort 3 donors were reported recovered after two negative PCRs, clearance, or symptom resolution. COVID-19 samples, acute and convalescent, were from the United States, Italy and Spain. From T cells, B-cell-depleted T cells, or PBMCs came the material, which was cDNA or gDNA.

The V gene's germline CDR1 is SGHRS and CDR2 YFSETQ. Trimming removed 2 bases at V and 1 base at J, with 15 bases between. The CDR3 has 16 amino acids. Sequencing was performed with immunoSEQ multiplex PCR; in TCRdb, only in-frame clones are kept and a portion is missing. The table has roughly 340,000 clones, around 87% seen once. The chain uses TRBV5-1 and TRBJ1-1; D not resolved. Sequencing input: PBMCs or T cells enriched from blood (not recorded which). This TCR was recovered from a man in his forties in a cohort exposed to, infected with or recovered from COVID-19 (not recorded which). The CDR3 is CASSLGSTDTNTEAFF. CDR3 coding DNA: TGCGCCAGCAGCTTAGGGAGCACAGACACGAACACTGAAGCTTTCTTT.